This T cell receptor (beta chain) was found in a study of blood T cell repertoires in COVID-19. The length of the CDR3 is 15 residues. Profiled with immunoSEQ multiplex PCR; TCRdb holds only in-frame clones, not every one. Among around 90,000 clones listed, roughly 90% were seen once. The genes are TRBV21-1 and TRBJ1-6. TRBV21-1 is a listed pseudogene. The receptor's source is a male donor with acute or convalescent COVID-19. Input material: peripheral blood. The CDR3 protein is CASSFPEVWYIPLHF. The CDR3 DNA sequence: TGTGCCAGCAGCTTCCCCGAGGTATGGTATATACCCCTCCACTTT.